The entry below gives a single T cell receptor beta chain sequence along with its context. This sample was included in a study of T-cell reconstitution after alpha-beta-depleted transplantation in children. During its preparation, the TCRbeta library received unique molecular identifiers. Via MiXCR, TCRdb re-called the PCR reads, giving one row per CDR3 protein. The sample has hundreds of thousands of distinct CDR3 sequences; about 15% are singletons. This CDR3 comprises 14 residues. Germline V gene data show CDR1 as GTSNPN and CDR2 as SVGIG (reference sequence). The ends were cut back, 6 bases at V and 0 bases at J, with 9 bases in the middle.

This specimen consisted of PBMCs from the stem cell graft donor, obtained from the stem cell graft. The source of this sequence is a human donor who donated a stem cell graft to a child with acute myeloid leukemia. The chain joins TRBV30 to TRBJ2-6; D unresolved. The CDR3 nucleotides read TGTGCCTGTTTTCGAAACTCTGGGGCCAACGTCCTGACTTTC. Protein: CACFRNSGANVLTF.